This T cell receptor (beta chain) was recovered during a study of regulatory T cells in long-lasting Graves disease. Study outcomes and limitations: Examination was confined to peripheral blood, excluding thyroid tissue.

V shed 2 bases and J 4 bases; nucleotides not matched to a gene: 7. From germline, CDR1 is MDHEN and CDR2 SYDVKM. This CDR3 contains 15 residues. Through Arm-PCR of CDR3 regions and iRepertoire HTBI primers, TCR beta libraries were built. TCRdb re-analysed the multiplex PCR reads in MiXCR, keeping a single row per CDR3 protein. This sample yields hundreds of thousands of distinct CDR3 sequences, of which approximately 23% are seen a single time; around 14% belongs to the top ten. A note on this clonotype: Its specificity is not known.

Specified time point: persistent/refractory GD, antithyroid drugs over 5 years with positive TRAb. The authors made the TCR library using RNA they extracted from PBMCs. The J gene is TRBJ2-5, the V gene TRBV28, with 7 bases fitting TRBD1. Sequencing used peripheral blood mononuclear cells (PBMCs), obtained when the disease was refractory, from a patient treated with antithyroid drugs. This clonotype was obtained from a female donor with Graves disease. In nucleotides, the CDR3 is TGTGCCAGCAGTTTAGAGGGGGCCCCTCGAGAGACCCAGTACTTC. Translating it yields CASSLEGAPRETQYF. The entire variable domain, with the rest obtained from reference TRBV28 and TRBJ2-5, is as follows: DVKVTQSSRYLVKRTGEKVFLECVQDMDHENMFWYRQDPGLGLRLIYFSYDVKMKEKGDIPEGYSVSREKKERFSLILESASTNQTSMYLCASSLEGAPRETQYFGPGTRLLVL.